These 21 T cell receptor beta chains were sequenced from one sample in a study of T-cell memory formation after mild COVID-19 (dated by TCRdb to 2020 to 2022). Libraries came from 5' RACE. The sample was run on an Illumina NovaSeq 6000. TCRdb trimmed the raw reads at Q25, called clones with MiXCR and kept productive beta chains. Duplicate CDR3 protein sequences are folded into a single record with the most common DNA and genes. For this sample the table gives about 200,000 distinct CDR3 sequences, of which around 9.5% were detected only once. The ten most abundant clones make up roughly 3.5% of the sample. Sample: PBMCs or a T cell subset sorted from them (not recorded which). Every receptor here comes from a young man who had mild COVID-19 (a few samples of this study predate the infection). The sample titles of this study are shuffled in the database, so cell type and time point are left out; the donor was told from shared clones.

This clonotype turned up a few times. The J gene is TRBJ2-7, the V gene TRBV27; possibly TRBD1 for D (5 bases). Germline assignment: CDR1 MNHEY and CDR2 SMNVEV (reference sequence). This CDR3 spans 13 amino acids. Trimming left V 2 bases short and J 3 bases short, with 8 bases between. The DNA for the CDR3 is TGTGCCAGCAGTTTAAGGGGAAACTACGAGCAGTACTTC. It yields the protein CASSLRGNYEQYF.

In its sample, this clonotype was seen a few times. This chain uses TRBV12-3 or TRBV12-4 with TRBJ2-1, with D hard to call. The CDR3 has 13 amino acids. V gave up 4 bases and J gave up 6 bases, with 10 bases separating them. CDR3 in DNA: TGTGCCAGCAGTTCTGGACGGTCCAATGAGCAGTTCTTC. It codes for CASSSGRSNEQFF.

The sample holds a few counts of this clonotype. The DNA of the CDR3 is TGCGCCAGCAGCCAAGCCCATAGGGGTGAAAAACTGTTTTTT. This encodes CASSQAHRGEKLFF. The gene calls are TRBV4-3 and TRBJ1-4; D might be TRBD1 (5 bases). This CDR3 spans 14 amino acids. The V gene lost 1 base and the J gene lost 7 bases, with 10 bases spanning the gap. The germline V gene encodes CDR1 LGHNA and CDR2 YSLEER.

This clonotype was observed a few times. The CDR3 DNA follows: TGTGCCAGCAGCTCGACACACAGGGGGCCCACTGAAGCTTTCTTT. Amino acids: CASSSTHRGPTEAFF. The rearrangement joins TRBV7-3 to TRBJ1-1; 9 bases are a match to TRBD1. V lost 4 bases and J lost 4; bases outside the gene matches: 7. The CDR3 is 15 amino acids. Germline loops: CDR1 SGHTA, CDR2 FQGTGA. Full variable domain (remainder filled in from reference TRBV7-3 and TRBJ1-1): GAGVSQTPSNKVTEKGKYVELRCDPISGHTALYWYRQSLGQGPEFLIYFQGTGAADDSGLPNDRFFAVRPEGSVSTLKIQRTERGDSAVYLCASSSTHRGPTEAFFGQGTRLTVV.

The chain recombines TRBV11-1 with TRBJ1-5, with TRBD1 matching over 9 bases. The CDR3 has 15 amino acids. Germline CDR1 SGHAT, CDR2 FQDESV (reference sequence). V lost 1 base to trimming and J lost 6 bases; unmatched junction nucleotides: 4. The CDR3 nucleotides read TGTGCCAGCAGCTTAGAGGGGACAGGGCGTCAGCCCCAGCATTTT. Amino acids: CASSLEGTGRQPQHF.

In this sample, this clonotype turned up a few times. The J gene is TRBJ1-2, the V gene TRBV7-9; 8 positions match TRBD1. Germline V lookup: CDR1 SEHNR, CDR2 FQNEAQ (reference sequence). This CDR3 comprises 12 residues. The V segment lost 7 bases and the J segment 3 bases; nucleotides outside the gene matches: 1. The CDR3 sequence is CASKDRDYGYTF. CDR3 bases: TGTGCCAGCAAGGACAGGGACTATGGCTACACCTTC.

J is TRBJ2-1 and V is TRBV4-1, with TRBD1 as a possible D gene (6 bases). In germline, CDR1 is MGHRA, CDR2 YSYEKL. This CDR3 is built from 15 residues. V gave up 4 bases and J gave up 4 bases, with 14 bases separating them. The CDR3 loop reads CASSRQARNYNEQFF. In nucleotides, the CDR3 is TGCGCCAGCAGCCGACAGGCCCGTAATTACAATGAGCAGTTCTTC.

The chain is built from TRBV4-3 and TRBJ1-2; 7 bases are shared with TRBD1. The CDR3 runs 16 residues. After removal of 1 base from V and 4 bases from J, the junction contained 9 bases not matched to a gene. Germline V gene data show CDR1 as LGHNA and CDR2 as YSLEER. The CDR3 DNA is TGCGCCAGCAGCCAAGGGTTCGGGGGACAGCCCTATGGCTACACCTTC. This codes for CASSQGFGGQPYGYTF.

This clonotype was detected only a few times. V is TRBV12-3 or TRBV12-4 and J is TRBJ2-7; D is ambiguous. The CDR3 runs to 11 residues. Trimming stripped 7 bases from V and 3 bases from J, with 7 bases between. The CDR3 bases are TGTGCCAGCAAAGGGTTCTACGAGCAGTACTTC. Amino acids: CASKGFYEQYF.

This sequence joins TRBV4-1 and TRBJ2-4; 9 bases fit TRBD1. J lost 6 bases, V lost 7 bases, and 7 bases had no gene match. The CDR3 has 14 residues. The germline gives CDR1 MGHRA, CDR2 YSYEKL. The CDR3, as DNA: TGCGCCAGCACCCCGGGACAGGGACGAAACATTCAGTACTTC. Amino acids: CASTPGQGRNIQYF.

This clonotype was detected many times. The chain links TRBV9 to TRBJ2-5, with 9 bases aligning to TRBD2. The CDR3 runs 14 residues. V was clipped by 2 bases and J by 3 bases; unmatched bases: 2. Germline lookup yields CDR1 SGDLS and CDR2 YYNGEE. The CDR3 here is CASSVSSGEETQYF. In DNA form, the CDR3 reads TGTGCCAGCAGCGTCTCTAGCGGGGAAGAGACCCAGTACTTC.

CDR3 nucleotides: TGTGCCAGCAGCGACCGGGACCCCTACGATACGCAGTATTTT. Translated, it gives CASSDRDPYDTQYF. The V gene is TRBV7-2, the J gene TRBJ2-3; D assignment may be TRBD1 or TRBD2 (5 bases each). The CDR3 is made up of 14 amino acids. V lost 5 bases to trimming and J lost 6 bases, with 15 bases between them. Germline V gives CDR1 SGHTA, CDR2 FQGNSA.

The V gene is TRBV20-1, the J gene TRBJ2-3, with 14 bases lining up with TRBD2. Germline V gives CDR1 DFQATT, CDR2 SNEGSKA (reference sequence). The CDR3 runs 17 residues. The trim removed 1 base at V and 2 bases at J, leaving 5 bases unmatched. The CDR3 DNA reads TGCAGTGCTAGAGGGACTAGCGGGGGGCGACTCACAGATACGCAGTATTTT. This gives the protein CSARGTSGGRLTDTQYF.

In this sample, this clonotype turned up many times. The chain carries TRBV20-1 and TRBJ2-7; tentative D call: TRBD1 (7 bases). V lost 5 bases, J lost 9 bases, and 17 bases lay in between. This CDR3 is 12 amino acids long. Germline CDR1 is DFQATT and CDR2 is SNEGSKA (reference sequence). The chain's CDR3 is CSAVNRQGGQYV. CDR3 sequence (DNA): TGCAGTGCTGTTAACCGACAGGGAGGGCAGTACGTC.

This clonotype was seen at least ten times. This chain uses TRBV20-1 with TRBJ2-1; TRBD1 matches at 8 bases. V lost 5 bases and J lost 0; bases outside the gene matches: 9. The CDR3 is 16 amino acids. The germline CDR1 and CDR2 sequences are DFQATT and SNEGSKA (reference sequence). In DNA, the CDR3 is TGCAGTGCTTATACGGGACAGGCGAGCTCCTACAATGAGCAGTTCTTC. This codes for CSAYTGQASSYNEQFF.

This clonotype was recorded at least ten times. The chain carries TRBV7-9 and TRBJ1-2; possibly TRBD1 for D (5 bases). CDR3 length: 11 residues. Deletions cut 2 bases from V and 8 bases from J, with 6 bases between. Germline V gene lookup returns CDR1 SEHNR and CDR2 FQNEAQ (reference sequence). CDR3 protein: CASSLRGGYTF. CDR3 DNA sequence: TGTGCCAGCAGCTTACGGGGCGGCTACACCTTC.

The chain employs TRBV2 and TRBJ1-1; D is uncertain. The CDR3 covers 12 residues. Trimming took off 7 bases at V and 1 base at J, with 7 bases between the two ends. CDR1 is SNHLY, CDR2 FYNNEI, per germline. In DNA, the CDR3 is TGTGCCAGCACAGTGGGGAACACTGAAGCTTTCTTT. As protein: CASTVGNTEAFF.

This clonotype was seen more than once but under ten times. This chain uses TRBV4-3 with TRBJ2-2, with D possibly matching TRBD1 (6 bases). Germline V gene data show CDR1 as LGHNA and CDR2 as YSLEER. The CDR3 is 13 amino acids. The V end lost 3 bases, the J end lost 7 bases, and 9 bases lay between the germline ends. CDR3 DNA: TGCGCCAGCAGCCAGTTACAGGGCGGGGAGCTGTTTTTT. Translating it yields CASSQLQGGELFF.

This chain uses TRBV7-2 with TRBJ2-3; TRBD2 matches 7 bases. Trimming took 3 bases from V and 2 from J; bases not matched to a gene: 8. The length of the CDR3 is 16 residues. In germline, CDR1 is SGHTA, CDR2 FQGNSA. The CDR3 protein is CASSFTGGGYTDTQYF. CDR3 in DNA: TGTGCCAGCAGCTTTACTGGGGGGGGATACACAGATACGCAGTATTTT.

This clonotype occurred many times. CDR3: CASSLGGDSRSYNSPLHF. The CDR3 region has the DNA TGCGCCAGCAGCTTGGGTGGCGACAGTCGCTCCTATAATTCACCCCTCCACTTT. The rearrangement joins TRBV5-1 to TRBJ1-6, with a tentative D call TRBD1 (5 bases). Trimming removed 0 bases at V and 0 bases at J, with 13 bases between. Germline V gene lookup returns CDR1 SGHRS and CDR2 YFSETQ. This CDR3 is built from 18 residues.

This clonotype was observed a few times. The chain recombines TRBV12-3 or TRBV12-4 with TRBJ1-2; no clear D. Trimming pared 8 bases from V and 6 bases from J, leaving 19 bases between. CDR3 length equals 14 residues. CDR3 sequence: CASRSLSGIDGYTF. The CDR3 DNA reads as TGTGCCAGCCGATCCCTATCAGGAATCGATGGCTACACCTTC.